These T cell receptor beta chains were read from a single sample in a study of T-cell memory formation after mild COVID-19. TCRdb reanalysed the 5' RACE reads using MiXCR and keeps one entry per CDR3 protein. The data show roughly 450,000 distinct CDR3 sequences, with around a sixth seen just once and roughly an eighth held by the top ten. Sample: PBMCs or a T cell subset sorted from them (not recorded which). The receptors originated from an adult woman who had mild COVID-19 (a few samples of this study predate the infection). Cell type and time point are not known. Each CDR3 is given with its conserved first and last residue. Each record gives: D gene, clone size, J gene, V gene, CDR3 DNA, CDR3 protein. D genes are given only for firm matches. Not every row has a clone size; where given, it reads once, few, many or a size class.

-	few	TRBJ2-1	TRBV3-1	TGTGCCAGCAGCCAAGATCTGGTGGGAGTCAGGAATGAGCAGTTCTTC	CASSQDLVGVRNEQFF
TRBD1	-	TRBJ2-4	TRBV7-9	TGTGCCAGCAGATCGGGACAGGGGACGTCAAACATTCAGTACTTC	CASRSGQGTSNIQYF
-	-	TRBJ1-2	TRBV15	TGTGCCACCAGCAGAGATAGGGGTGCTCCTAACTATGGCTACACCTTC	CATSRDRGAPNYGYTF
TRBD2	many	TRBJ2-2	TRBV15	TGTGCCACCAGCGGGATGGGGGTAGGACTAGCGGGAACCGGGGAGCTGTTTTTT	CATSGMGVGLAGTGELFF
-	few	TRBJ2-7	TRBV12-3/TRBV12-4	TGTGCCAGCAGTGCGGACAGCTTCTACGAGCAGTACTTC	CASSADSFYEQYF
-	few	TRBJ2-5	TRBV7-8	TGTGCCAGCAGCCGAATACATAGCGCCGAAGAGACCCAGTACTTC	CASSRIHSAEETQYF
-	few	TRBJ2-7	TRBV29-1	TGCAGCGTTCGTCCCCACGGAAGGGAGCAGTACTTC	CSVRPHGREQYF
-	-	TRBJ1-4	TRBV4-3	TGCGCCAGCAGCCAAGGGACGGCCGTCAATGAAAAACTGTTTTTT	CASSQGTAVNEKLFF
TRBD2	many	TRBJ2-7	TRBV4-2	TGTGCCAGCAGCCAAGATAGGTTAGCGGGAGTTTACGAGCAGTACTTC	CASSQDRLAGVYEQYF
-	-	TRBJ2-2	TRBV5-6	TGTGCCAGCAGCTTGGCTCAGAACACCGGGGAGCTGTTTTTT	CASSLAQNTGELFF
TRBD1	-	TRBJ2-4	TRBV6-5	TGTGCCGTCCTATCTAGGGGGCGGAGGAACATTCAGTACTTC	CAVLSRGRRNIQYF
TRBD1	-	TRBJ1-2	TRBV9	TGTGCCAGCAGTACAGGGGGCTATGGCTACACCTTC	CASSTGGYGYTF
-	many	TRBJ2-5	TRBV12-3/TRBV12-4	TGTGCCAGCAGCCTATCGAGTGCCCAAGAGACCCAGTACTTC	CASSLSSAQETQYF
-	few	TRBJ1-1	TRBV20-1	TGCAGTCAACGGGCTAACACTGAAGCTTTCTTT	CSQRANTEAFF
TRBD1	-	TRBJ2-3	TRBV19	TGTGCCAGTAGTATACTGACAGGGGTCCAGGACACAGATACGCAGTATTTT	CASSILTGVQDTDTQYF
-	-	TRBJ1-1	TRBV5-1	TGCGCCAGCAGTATACAGGGAGTCGGCACTGAAGCTTTCTTT	CASSIQGVGTEAFF
-	-	TRBJ1-2	TRBV6-6	TGTGCCAGCAGTCTCAGGGCCGGGACACATGGCTACACCTTC	CASSLRAGTHGYTF
-	-	TRBJ2-3	TRBV5-1	TGCGCCAGCACCGAGGGCCTTAGGACAGATACGCAGTATTTT	CASTEGLRTDTQYF
TRBD1	-	TRBJ1-1	TRBV4-2	TGTGCCAGCAGCCATGGAGACAGGGGGACCACTGAAGCTTTCTTT	CASSHGDRGTTEAFF
-	many	TRBJ1-2	TRBV4-1	TGCGCCAGCAGCCGTGCGGGGGGGGTATTAAACTATGGCTACACCTTC	CASSRAGGVLNYGYTF
TRBD1	-	TRBJ2-4	TRBV3-1	TGTGCCAGCAGCTTACGACAGGGTCACGACATTCAGTACTTC	CASSLRQGHDIQYF
TRBD1	-	TRBJ2-7	TRBV29-1	TGCAGCGTTGCCGGACAGGGGGCCCCCTACGAGCAGTACTTC	CSVAGQGAPYEQYF
-	-	TRBJ1-6	TRBV9	TGTGCCAGCAGCGTAGGGGGGGCAGATAACTCCCCCCTCCACTTT	CASSVGGADNSPLHF
TRBD2	-	TRBJ2-3	TRBV14	TGTGCCAGCAGCCCAGGACTAGCGGGATACCCCCTTAGCACAGATACGCAGTATTTT	CASSPGLAGYPLSTDTQYF
-	many	TRBJ1-2	TRBV7-9	TGTGCCAGCAGCTTGGGGTCTTCTTATGGCTACACCTTC	CASSLGSSYGYTF
-	-	TRBJ1-5	TRBV6-6	TGTGCGACAGGAGGGCAGGGAAGCGGCCAGCCCCAGCATTTT	CATGGQGSGQPQHF
-	few	TRBJ2-7	TRBV20-1	TGCAGTGCTAGACCCCGGGGGAGGCCTCCCTACGAGCAGTACTTC	CSARPRGRPPYEQYF
-	-	TRBJ1-1	TRBV6-2/TRBV6-3	TGTGCCAGCAGTGATCAGGGGTACACTGAAGCTTTCTTT	CASSDQGYTEAFF
-	-	TRBJ1-2	TRBV27	TGTGCCAGCAGCCCCATCACCCTGGTCACAGGGAGCTATGGCTACACCTTC	CASSPITLVTGSYGYTF
-	-	TRBJ2-6	TRBV20-1	TGCAGTGCTAGAGCTCCTCCAGGGGCCAACGTCCTGACTTTC	CSARAPPGANVLTF
-	few	TRBJ2-2	TRBV2	TGTGCCAGCAGTGAGGGACCATCCGGGGAGCTGTTTTTT	CASSEGPSGELFF
-	many	TRBJ1-5	TRBV12-3/TRBV12-4	TGTGCCAGCAGTTTAGTAGGGGGTCAGCCCCAGCATTTT	CASSLVGGQPQHF
-	-	TRBJ2-7	TRBV5-4	TGTGCCAGCAGCCCCAGGCATGCCCCCTACGAGCAGTACTTC	CASSPRHAPYEQYF
-	-	TRBJ2-7	TRBV11-2	TGTGCCAGAGTAGGAGATCTCCTCTACGAGCAGTACTTC	CARVGDLLYEQYF
-	few	TRBJ2-7	TRBV20-1	TGCAGTGCTAGAGACCAGGGACCATACGAGCAGTACTTC	CSARDQGPYEQYF
-	few	TRBJ1-2	TRBV5-7	TGTGCCAGCAGCCCGTATGGCTACACCTTC	CASSPYGYTF
TRBD2	few	TRBJ2-2	TRBV7-9	TGTGCCAGCAGCTTAGCGTCCCTAGCGGAGGTGAACACCGGGGAGCTGTTTTTT	CASSLASLAEVNTGELFF
-	few	TRBJ2-7	TRBV20-1	TGCAGTGCTACCCCTACCGCCTACGAGCAGTACTTC	CSATPTAYEQYF
-	once	TRBJ2-3	TRBV12-3/TRBV12-4	TGTGCCAGCAGGGGGACCACAGATACGCAGTATTTT	CASRGTTDTQYF
-	-	TRBJ2-7	TRBV7-9	TGTGCCAGCAGCTCCACAGGGAATTGGGGCCCTTACGAGCAGTACTTC	CASSSTGNWGPYEQYF
-	few	TRBJ2-3	TRBV20-1	TGCCCCTCCCCGGGACCTCTCGCACCAGATACGCAGTATTTT	CPSPGPLAPDTQYF